The source of this TCR beta chain is a study of T-cell memory formation after mild COVID-19. General observations from the study: Some responding clones appeared in pre-infection memory, suggesting cross-reactive memory joined.

TCR alpha and TCR beta cDNA libraries carrying sample barcodes and UMIs came from 5'RACE with constant-segment primers. TCRdb fed the 5' RACE reads into MiXCR, producing one record per CDR3 protein. There are 200,000 to 250,000 distinct CDR3 sequences in the sample; over 8.5% occur only once, and 22% lies in the top ten. Comments on this clonotype: Its cognate antigen is unknown.

The V and J ends lost 0 bases and 9 bases, in that order; junction bases with no gene match: 0. The germline CDR1 and CDR2 sequences are MNHEY and SVGAGI. The length of the CDR3 is 14 residues. The chain couples TRBV6-5 to TRBJ2-1, with 12 nucleotides matching TRBD2. The sequence was collected from a man aged 18 to 30 who had mild COVID-19 (a few samples of this study predate the infection). Cell type and time point are not known. The sequenced sample consisted of PBMCs or a T cell subset sorted from them (not recorded which). CDR3 protein: CASSYSTSGGEQFF. In DNA form, the CDR3 reads TGTGCCAGCAGTTACTCGACTAGCGGGGGTGAGCAGTTCTTC.